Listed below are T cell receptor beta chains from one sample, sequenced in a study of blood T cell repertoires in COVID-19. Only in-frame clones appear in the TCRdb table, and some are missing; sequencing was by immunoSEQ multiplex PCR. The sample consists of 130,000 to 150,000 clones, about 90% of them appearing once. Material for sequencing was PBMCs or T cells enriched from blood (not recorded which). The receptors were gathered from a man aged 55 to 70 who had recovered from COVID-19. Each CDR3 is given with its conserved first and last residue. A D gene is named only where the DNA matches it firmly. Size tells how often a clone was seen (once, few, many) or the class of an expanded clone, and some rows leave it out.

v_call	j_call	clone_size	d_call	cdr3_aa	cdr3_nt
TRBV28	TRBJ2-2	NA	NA	CGATGGELFF	TGTGGAGCAACGGGCGGGGAGCTGTTTTTT
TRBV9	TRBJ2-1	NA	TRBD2	CASSVRTSGEAEQFF	TGTGCCAGCAGCGTAAGGACTAGCGGGGAGGCTGAGCAGTTCTTC
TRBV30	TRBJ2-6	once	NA	CAWSLGLSGANVLTF	TGTGCCTGGAGTCTGGGGCTCTCTGGGGCCAACGTCCTGACTTTC
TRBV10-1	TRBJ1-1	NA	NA	CASSVRVNTEAFF	TGCGCCAGCAGTGTGCGGGTGAACACTGAAGCTTTCTTT
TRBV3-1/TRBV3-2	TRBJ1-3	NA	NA	CASSPKLSGNTIYF	TGTGCCAGCAGCCCGAAGCTCTCTGGAAACACCATATATTTT
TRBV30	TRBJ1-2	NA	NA	CAWSPPGNYGYTF	TGTGCCTGGAGTCCCCCAGGGAACTATGGCTACACCTTC
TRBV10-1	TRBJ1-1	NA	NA	CASSPSSRPNTEAFF	TGCGCCAGCAGTCCCTCCTCCAGGCCGAACACTGAAGCTTTCTTT
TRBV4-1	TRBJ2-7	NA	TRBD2	CASSQGRGGSRGEQYF	TGCGCCAGCAGCCAAGGAAGAGGCGGGAGTCGGGGTGAGCAGTACTTC
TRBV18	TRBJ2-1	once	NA	CASSLSGGDYNEQFF	TGTGCCAGCTCCCTCTCTGGCGGGGATTACAATGAGCAGTTCTTC
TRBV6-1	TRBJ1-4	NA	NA	CASSERGEKLFF	TGTGCCAGCAGTGAGCGCGGGGAAAAACTGTTTTTT
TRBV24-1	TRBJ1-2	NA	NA	CATSDSQGWEYGYTF	TGTGCCACCAGTGATTCACAGGGATGGGAATATGGCTACACCTTC
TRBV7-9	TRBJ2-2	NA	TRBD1	CASSWTGRNTGELFF	TGTGCCAGCAGTTGGACAGGGCGAAACACCGGGGAGCTGTTTTTT
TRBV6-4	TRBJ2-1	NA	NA	CASSERSSYNEQFF	TGTGCCAGCAGTGAAAGGAGCTCCTACAATGAGCAGTTCTTC
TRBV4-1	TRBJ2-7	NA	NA	CASSQDFGRGRGGRDEQYF	TGCGCCAGCAGCCAAGATTTTGGCAGGGGAAGGGGTGGTCGTGACGAGCAGTACTTC
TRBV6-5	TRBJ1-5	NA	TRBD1	CAGQTGTGGQPQHF	TGTGCCGGACAAACCGGGACAGGGGGCCAGCCCCAGCATTTT
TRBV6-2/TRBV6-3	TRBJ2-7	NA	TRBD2	CASSYVGLAGGSIYEQYF	TGTGCCAGCAGTTACGTGGGACTAGCGGGCGGGAGTATCTACGAGCAGTACTTC
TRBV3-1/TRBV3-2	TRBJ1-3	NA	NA	CASSQQGSGNTIYF	TGTGCCAGCAGCCAACAGGGCTCTGGAAACACCATATATTTT
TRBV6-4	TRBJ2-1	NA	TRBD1	CASHARTGIFCNEQFF	TGTGCCAGTCACGCCCGGACAGGAATTTTTTGCAATGAGCAGTTCTTC
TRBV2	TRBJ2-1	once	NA	CAGTEGLNNEQFF	TGTGCCGGCACCGAAGGACTCAACAATGAGCAGTTCTTC
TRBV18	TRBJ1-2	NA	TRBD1	CASSREQGANYGYTF	TGTGCCAGCTCACGGGAACAGGGGGCCAACTATGGCTACACCTTC
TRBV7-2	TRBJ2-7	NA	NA	CASSLRGVYEQYF	TGTGCCAGCAGTTTAAGGGGTGTGTACGAGCAGTACTTC
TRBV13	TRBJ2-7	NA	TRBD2	CASRLARESHEQYF	TGTGCCAGTCGCCTGGCGCGGGAGTCCCACGAGCAGTACTTC
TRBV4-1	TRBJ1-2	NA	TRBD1	CASSHPRGQGEYGYTF	TGCGCCAGCAGCCACCCCCGCGGGCAGGGGGAATATGGCTACACCTTC
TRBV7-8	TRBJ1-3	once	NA	CASSQYRIPFGNTIYF	TGTGCCAGCAGCCAATACAGGATCCCTTTTGGAAACACCATATATTTT
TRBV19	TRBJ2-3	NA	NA	CASSISALALATQYF	TGTGCCAGTAGTATCTCGGCACTAGCTCTAGCTACGCAGTATTTT
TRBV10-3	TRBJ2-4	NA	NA	CAISESDAAGNIQYF	TGTGCCATCAGTGAGTCGGACGCTGCGGGAAACATTCAGTACTTC
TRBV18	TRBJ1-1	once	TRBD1	CASSPLPGGINTEAFF	TGTGCCAGCTCACCACTTCCAGGGGGGATAAACACTGAAGCTTTCTTT
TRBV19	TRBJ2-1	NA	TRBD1	CASRAPDRGRANEQFF	TGTGCCAGCCGCGCCCCAGACAGGGGGCGCGCCAATGAGCAGTTCTTC
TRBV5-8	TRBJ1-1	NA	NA	CASSVGRRGTEAFF	TGTGCCAGCAGCGTCGGACGGAGAGGGACTGAAGCTTTCTTT
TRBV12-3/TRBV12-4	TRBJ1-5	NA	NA	CASSFSGNQPQHF	TGTGCCAGCAGTTTTTCGGGCAATCAGCCCCAGCATTTT
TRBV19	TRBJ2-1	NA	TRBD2	CASSLIAGSYNEQFF	TGTGCCAGTAGCCTAATAGCGGGAAGCTACAATGAGCAGTTCTTC
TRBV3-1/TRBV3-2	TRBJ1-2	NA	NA	CASRTGVRGGDYGYTF	TGTGCCAGCAGAACAGGAGTAAGGGGCGGGGACTATGGCTACACCTTC
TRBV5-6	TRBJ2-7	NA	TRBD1	CASSLGQGPEQYF	TGTGCCAGCAGCTTGGGACAGGGGCCCGAGCAGTACTTC
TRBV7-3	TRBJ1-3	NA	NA	CASSLTVGNTIYF	TGTGCCAGCAGCTTGACAGTTGGAAACACCATATATTTT
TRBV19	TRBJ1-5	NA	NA	CASSEQGGQPQHF	TGTGCCAGTTCGGAACAGGGCGGTCAGCCCCAGCATTTT
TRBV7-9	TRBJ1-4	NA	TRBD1	CASSLPPGTGVEKLFF	TGTGCCAGCAGCCTCCCTCCGGGGACAGGGGTTGAAAAACTGTTTTTT
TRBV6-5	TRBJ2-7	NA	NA	CASRHRTAAYEQYF	TGTGCCAGCAGACACAGGACAGCGGCCTACGAGCAGTACTTC
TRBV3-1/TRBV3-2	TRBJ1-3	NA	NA	CASSQAGDSGNTIYF	TGTGCCAGCAGCCAAGCAGGGGACTCTGGAAACACCATATATTTT
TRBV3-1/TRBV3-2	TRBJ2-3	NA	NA	CASSQEGGLGTDTQYF	TGTGCCAGCAGCCAAGAAGGGGGTTTGGGCACAGATACGCAGTATTTT
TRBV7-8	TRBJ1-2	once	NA	CASSLDRFATVYGYTF	TGTGCCAGCAGCCTCGACCGTTTCGCGACAGTCTATGGCTACACCTTC
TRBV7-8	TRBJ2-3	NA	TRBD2	CASSLAWTSGGNTQYF	TGTGCCAGCAGCTTAGCCTGGACTAGCGGGGGGAATACGCAGTATTTT